This T cell receptor beta chain appears in the sequencing data of a study of cytomegalovirus exposure and HLA in healthy donors (dated by TCRdb to 2015 to 2018). In terms of the full investigation: An earlier analysis of around 600 of the donors reported approximately 300 Gb of sequence data and some 120 million unique TCR beta sequences from roughly 200 million T cells. The study profiled the T cell repertoires of approximately 700 subjects by immunosequencing and related them to cytomegalovirus serostatus. Every discovery cohort repertoire had been produced on one sequencing platform. The study combined high-throughput TCR immunosequencing, statistical association of individual TCRs with disease status, and machine learning to predict cytomegalovirus infection status. HLA typing covered class I and class II loci at four-digit resolution. A later genetic analysis used genome-wide SNP genotypes for about 55% of the 666 donors, treating that subset as a discovery cohort. The later analysis used no new phenotypic data to find candidate immune exposures, relying instead on TCR beta sequences and their occurrence across donors. Roughly 320 gigabases of sequencing data and approximately 92 million unique TCR sequences made up an early release that covered over 550 HLA-typed donors. Donor age, sex, ethnicity and CMV serostatus were collected together with the repertoire data. An earlier analysis of 500 to 650 of the donors applied high-throughput TCR beta sequencing to assess whether each TCR beta V gene segment acted as functional or pseudogenic. In addition to the first cohort of 650 to 800 subjects, a separate validation cohort of about 120 different subjects was used. Among 398 genotyped donors of the cohort, an average of approximately 240,000 unique TCR beta nucleotide sequences was sequenced per donor, of which approximately 19% were non-productive. Among the 398 genotyped donors, 81% belonged to the genetic ancestry cluster associated with self-reported Caucasian donors. The number of donors typed differed by locus, with about 620-630 for A, B, C, DRB1 and DQB1, roughly 520 for DQA1, some 570 for DPA1, and some 440 for DPB1. Roughly 5 DR-DQ haplotypes were handled as single units for association and clustering because linkage in the cohort was strong. The study aimed to test whether cataloging public T cell receptors could reveal signatures of past pathogen exposure. A later analysis re-examined previously published TCR beta repertoires from about 700 donors and added high-resolution HLA genotyping to investigate patterns of TCR occurrence.

Receptor libraries were prepared by the immunoSEQ multiplex PCR assay. The multiplex PCR relied on a mix of 60 forward primers for TCR Vbeta segments and 13 reverse primers for TCR Jbeta segments. Amplification of the CDR3 region of rearranged TCR beta genes was performed with a multiplex PCR assay on genomic DNA. On the Illumina HiSeq System, the amplified TCR beta libraries were sequenced as 87-base-pair reads. The original pipeline was this. A later analysis tallied around 80 million unique TCR beta chains across the 600 to 700 repertoires, and about 12 million of those chains were shared by two or more donors. Raw reads were error-corrected and collapsed into unique sequences with a nearest-neighbor algorithm that merged closely related sequences to remove PCR and sequencing errors. CDR3 sequences were aligned to IMGT reference sequences to assign V, D and J gene segments. Each retained sequence needed at least a six-nucleotide match to both a V gene segment and a J gene segment. Rearrangements were called productive when the CDR3 lacked stop codons and stayed in frame with V and J; all others were non-productive. Following IMGT convention, CDR3 was defined as the stretch from the second conserved V-encoded cysteine up to the conserved J-encoded phenylalanine. The earlier analysis of about 610 of the donors excluded any sequence lacking an unambiguous match to a single V gene segment. An earlier analysis of 500 to 700 of the donors classified V segments as functional when productive rearrangements were above 56.7% and as segregating when the standard deviation between donors was above 5%. A statistical classification framework was built for diagnosing cytomegalovirus status from the catalog of TCR beta chain sequences. A later analysis assigned V and J genes by comparing TCR nucleotide sequences with IMGT/GENE-DB human TR gene sequences. A later analysis assigned CDR3 sequences and most-parsimonious VDJ recombination scenarios with the TCRdist pipeline. In a later analysis, each TCR beta chain was defined by its CDR3 amino acid sequence together with its V-gene family, and reads lacking a unique V-gene family were excluded. As a way to deal with suspected cross-contamination and a sequencing artifact, a later analysis dropped approximately 590 nucleotide sequences that were highly shared and had low generation probability. A later analysis calculated a clonal expansion index for each public chain from normalized within-repertoire ranks of inferred template counts. A later analysis computed generation probabilities with a VDJ recombination model fitted to out-of-frame rearrangements, and checked the results against IGoR. A later analysis scored TCR-TCR, TCR-HLA and TCR-CMV co-occurrence with hypergeometric tests, applying a repertoire-size bias correction to TCR pairs. In a later analysis, false discovery rates were estimated by permuting HLA or CMV assignments 20 times. A later analysis grouped co-occurring TCRs with DBSCAN, adding TCRdist sequence similarity when clustering within HLA-allele-positive subsets. Repertoires with fewer than 30,000 or more than 120,000 public chains, plus five repertoires with anomalous nucleotide sharing, were excluded from co-occurrence clustering. Drawn from immuneACCESS, this table holds only the in-frame rearrangements with V and J called that TCRdb kept. Clones are partly lost; checked studies trace under half to an unresolved V gene and leave the rest unexplained. V, J and clone size are taken as reported in that table, and D and trimming were inferred from the DNA itself. The sample has about 150,000 clones on record, approximately 61% of them singletons. The top ten constitute over 1.5% of the sample.

The cohort comprised approximately 700 healthy bone marrow donors. All cohort members were sampled while nominally healthy, although unrecorded immune exposures were likely present. Of the 700 or so cohort members, around 290 had a positive CMV serostatus and about 350 had a negative one, while no CMV serostatus was recorded for the donor. Every donor gave a peripheral blood sample, and the peripheral blood mononuclear cells from that sample were used for TCR beta sequencing. Genomic DNA was extracted from the blood cell samples with the Qiagen DNeasy Blood Extraction Kit. Concerning this clone itself: The target of this receptor is not known. There are no base qualities to consult, and no much larger clone falls within one base.

Its CDR3 holds 15 amino acids, cysteine through phenylalanine. Just the 45-base CDR3 DNA is kept, in frame starting at base 1. CDR1 and CDR2 are drawn from the germline V gene: SGDLS, YYNGEE. Germline trimming: 3 bases from V, 4 bases from J; junction bases outside gene matches: 4. General study outcomes and caveats: Roughly uniform sequencing depth across donors was assumed in presence/absence analyses, although this assumption may not hold. In a later analysis, the rate of TCR association differed among HLA loci, with DRB1 alleles having the most associated TCRs and HLA-C alleles having the fewest. Linkage disequilibrium might explain the correlated functional status among segregating V segments, but an unknown experimental factor could not be ruled out. According to a later analysis, most CMV-associated TCR beta chains appeared to be HLA-restricted, and the HLA associations seemed to be driven largely by CMV exposure. While some public TCRs were present in many individuals, most TCR sequences turned up only very rarely across donors. A later genetic analysis associated a missense DCLRE1C variant with V-gene and J-gene trimming of TCR beta chains, and an independent cohort replicated the association. In this cohort, only TCR beta chains were sequenced, and detectable features were limited by the absence of alpha or paired-chain data. CMV serostatus was the only immune exposure information available for the cohort. Compared with the roughly 670-donor mean, donors in an Asian-associated ancestry cluster had fewer N-insertions in productive TCRs, according to a later genetic analysis. The study listed around 160 TCR beta chains as associated with cytomegalovirus. Some IMGT-functional V segments, including TRBV6-2 and TRBV6-3, could not be distinguished by the 87-base-pair reads and were therefore excluded. In an earlier analysis of a few hundred of the donors, most TCR beta V segments were observed in productive rearrangements about 87% or about 30% of the time, broadly matching IMGT annotations. A later analysis associated 17,000 or so TCR beta sequences with specific HLA alleles at a false discovery rate of 0.05. The sequencing pipeline was judged likely to have produced a cluster of highly shared sequence variants as a technical artifact. In a later analysis, HLA-associated TCR beta chains were found to be more clonally expanded and to have lower generation probabilities than equally common non-associated chains. Because counts were too low, roughly 17 rarely observed V segments, including chromosome 9 orphons, were left out of the earlier analysis of 587 of the donors. In a later analysis, several top co-occurrence clusters were reported to appear linked to parvovirus B19, influenza, CMV and Epstein-Barr virus. A few of the identified cytomegalovirus-associated TCR beta chains were confirmed in vitro to be specific for cytomegalovirus antigens. It was suggested by the authors that the approach could potentially be generalized to other disease states and immunological phenotypes. HLA typing was unavailable for some donors at each locus, so association tests used only the typed subset. When HLA alleles, especially DR and DQ, strongly co-occurred, attributing TCR associations to individual alleles was difficult. The classifier was reported to diagnose cytomegalovirus status with high specificity and sensitivity in both the original and validation cohorts. A further reported finding was that TCR beta sequences accurately predicted the HLA-A and HLA-B alleles for most subjects in the first cohort.

This receptor was identified in a human donor in good health. The specimen was PBMCs. This chain joins TRBV9 to TRBJ2-1; 10 nucleotides in the junction match TRBD1. The CDR3 sequence is CASSGQGAPYNEQFF. The DNA reads TGTGCCAGCAGCGGACAGGGGGCGCCTTACAATGAGCAGTTCTTC.